A single sample gave rise to the 27 T cell receptor beta chains below, sequenced in a study of shared clonotypes between healthy human individuals. Naivety among CD8 cells was defined by CD45RO negativity and positive CCR7 selection, thereby excluding terminally differentiated effector memory CD45RA+ cells. The protocol was immunoSEQ multiplex PCR, while the TCRdb copy is restricted to in-frame clones and leaves out a portion. The profile covers about 580,000 clones, with 95% to 98% appearing a single time and 0.3% to 0.35% taken by the ten largest. The sequenced material came from naive CD8+ T cells sorted from blood. The receptors were gathered from a man between 25 and 39 years old in good health.

The rearrangement joins TRBV27 to TRBJ2-1; 7 positions agree with TRBD2. V trimming: 10 bases; J trimming: 0 bases; junction bases outside the gene matches: 21. Germline CDR1 MNHEY, CDR2 SMNVEV (reference sequence). There are 19 residues in the CDR3. CDR3: CATGPEASGPFRSYNEQFF. The DNA of the CDR3 is TGTGCCACAGGACCGGAGGCTAGCGGACCCTTTCGCTCCTACAATGAGCAGTTCTTC.

The V and J genes are TRBV19 and TRBJ2-1, with a possible D match to TRBD2 (6 bases). V lost 0 bases and J lost 8, with 20 bases in between. Germline V gives CDR1 LNHDA, CDR2 SQIVND (reference sequence). The CDR3 loop spans 17 amino acids. CDR3 nucleotides: TGTGCCAGTAGTATAGATCCGGACTATAAAACCTCGTATGAGCAGTTCTTC. Translating it yields CASSIDPDYKTSYEQFF.

This clone was picked up one time. This rearrangement joins TRBV19 to TRBJ2-1; D not certain. Germline CDR1 reads LNHDA; CDR2 reads SQIVND (reference sequence). V lost 1 base and J lost 4, with 5 bases in between. CDR3 length equals 13 residues. The CDR3 DNA follows: TGTGCCAGTAGTATAGCGAATTACAATGAGCAGTTCTTC. It is translated as CASSIANYNEQFF.

This clone was seen once. The gene calls are TRBV6-5 and TRBJ1-5; TRBD1 matches at 9 bases. J was trimmed by 5 bases and V by 2 bases; bases with no gene match: 4. This CDR3 is built from 15 residues. CDR1 is MNHEY and CDR2 is SVGAGI in the germline V gene. CDR3: CASSYTDRGDQPQHF. CDR3 DNA: TGTGCCAGCAGTTACACAGACAGGGGGGATCAGCCCCAGCATTTT.

V usage is TRBV27 and J usage is TRBJ1-5, with 9 nucleotides matching TRBD1. The germline CDR1 and CDR2 sequences are MNHEY and SMNVEV (reference sequence). This CDR3 contains 18 residues. The junction had 17 bases not matched to a gene; V was cut back by 4 bases and J by 7 bases. As DNA, the CDR3 is TGTGCCAGCAGTTCGTCCCGGGACAGGGTTCATGGGCAACAGCCCCAGCATTTT. Translation: CASSSSRDRVHGQQPQHF.

The V gene is TRBV2, the J gene TRBJ1-1, with D hard to call. Germline assignment: CDR1 SNHLY and CDR2 FYNNEI. Trimming removed 6 bases from V and 0 bases from J, with 5 bases in between. The CDR3 consists of 12 residues. The CDR3 spells CASSFMNTEAFF. For the CDR3, the DNA is TGTGCCAGCAGCTTTATGAACACTGAAGCTTTCTTT.

This chain joins TRBV12-5 and TRBJ2-3; D assignment may be TRBD1 or TRBD2 (5 bases each). Trimming stripped 3 bases from V and 0 bases from J, with 16 bases between. The CDR3 has 17 residues. Germline V CDR1 and CDR2: LGHNT, FRNRAP. The CDR3 nucleotides are TGTGCTAGTGGTTTTCGAGCGGAGGACACTAGCACAGATACGCAGTATTTT. It encodes CASGFRAEDTSTDTQYF. Combining the CDR3 with reference TRBV12-5 and TRBJ2-3 gives the whole variable domain DARVTQTPRHKVTEMGQEVTMRCQPILGHNTVFWYRQTMMQGLELLAYFRNRAPLDDSGMPKDRFSAEMPDATLATLKIQPSEPRDSAVYFCASGFRAEDTSTDTQYFGPGTRLTVL.

The chain has TRBV6-1 and TRBJ2-5, with 7 positions matching TRBD2. CDR1 and CDR2 (germline): MNHNS, SASEGT. The CDR3 runs 17 residues. The ends lost 4 bases at V and 5 bases at J; junction bases unmatched: 16. The CDR3 region is CASSAQWEGRSKETQYF. For the CDR3, the DNA is TGTGCCAGCAGTGCCCAGTGGGAGGGCCGTAGTAAGGAGACCCAGTACTTC.

The chain carries TRBV6-5 and TRBJ1-3; no clear D gene. Trimming removed 5 bases at V and 0 bases at J, with 11 bases between. This CDR3 contains 15 residues. Germline V gene sequence: CDR1 MNHEY, CDR2 SVGAGI. The CDR3: CASSTTSSSGNTIYF. Here the CDR3 DNA reads TGTGCCAGCAGTACCACTTCGAGCTCTGGAAACACCATATATTTT.

The chain uses TRBV5-5 and TRBJ2-7; no firm D call. With 4 bases removed from V and 2 bases from J, the gap between germline ends came to 7 bases. This CDR3 region has 12 residues. CDR1 is SGHKS, CDR2 YYEKEE, per germline (reference sequence). Here the CDR3 DNA reads TGTGCCAGCAGCCCCACCCCCTACGAGCAGTACTTC. Translation gives CASSPTPYEQYF.

The gene calls are TRBV11-2 and TRBJ2-3; TRBD2 aligns across 11 bases. There are 16 residues in the CDR3. Germline V gives CDR1 SGHAT, CDR2 FQNNGV. Losses at the gene ends were 5 bases for V and 1 base for J; bases not matched to a gene: 5. The CDR3 DNA reads as TGTGCCAGCAGCACCCGACTAGCGGGACGCACAGATACGCAGTATTTT. This sequence encodes CASSTRLAGRTDTQYF.

The chain is built from TRBV29-1 and TRBJ1-2; unclear D gene. Trimming took off 1 base at V and 4 bases at J, with 7 bases between the two ends. This CDR3 has 12 residues. The germline V gene encodes CDR1 SQVTM and CDR2 ANQGSEA. DNA of the CDR3: TGCAGCGTTGAAGGCTGGCCCTATGGCTACACCTTC. As protein: CSVEGWPYGYTF. The full variable domain, in which reference TRBV29-1 and TRBJ1-2 provide the parts outside the CDR3, is SAVISQKPSRDICQRGTSLTIQCQVDSQVTMMFWYRQQPGQSLTLIATANQGSEATYESGFVIDKFPISRPNLTFSTLTVSNMSPEDSSIYLCSVEGWPYGYTFGSGTRLTVV.

V and J are TRBV9 and TRBJ1-2, with 7 bases identical to TRBD1. Looked up from germline, CDR1 is SGDLS and CDR2 is YYNGEE. J was trimmed by 2 bases and V by 0 bases; bases with no gene match: 4. The CDR3 covers 15 residues. CDR3 DNA: TGTGCCAGCAGCGTAGGGGACAGCCCCAACTATGGCTACACCTTC. Protein: CASSVGDSPNYGYTF.

This sequence joins TRBV10-3 and TRBJ2-7; TRBD1 matches at 9 bases. This CDR3 is 16 amino acids long. Germline-derived CDR1 and CDR2 are ENHRY and SYGVKD. V lost 3 bases, J lost 1 base, and 7 bases stayed unmatched. The CDR3 loop is CAISETGQGSSYEQYF. As DNA, the CDR3 is TGTGCCATCAGTGAAACAGGACAGGGGTCGTCCTACGAGCAGTACTTC.

The V and J genes are TRBV9 and TRBJ1-3; 9 nucleotides match TRBD1. This CDR3 spans 15 amino acids. The junction had 9 bases not matched to a gene; V was cut back by 3 bases and J by 8 bases. Germline-derived CDR1 and CDR2 are SGDLS and YYNGEE. The DNA of the CDR3 is TGTGCCAGCAGCGACAGGACAGGGGCCGGATACACCATATATTTT. Its translation is CASSDRTGAGYTIYF.

In the case of this clone: It is unclear where the CDR3 begins or ends on the DNA, so no DNA is shown, and the CDR3 is as TCRdb lists it. CDR3 in amino acids: CASNFGSGTEAFF. The rearrangement joins TRBV7-8 to TRBJ1-1. CDR1 is SGHVS, CDR2 FQNEAQ, per germline. The CDR3 is 13 amino acids in total, end residues counted.

This chain connects TRBV7-9 to TRBJ1-1, with 8 bases aligning to TRBD1. This CDR3 region has 14 residues. The J segment lost 3 bases and the V segment lost 1 base, leaving 1 base of the junction unmatched. Germline assignment: CDR1 SEHNR and CDR2 FQNEAQ (reference sequence). CDR3 protein: CASSLGTGHTEAFF. The DNA of the CDR3 is TGTGCCAGCAGCTTAGGGACAGGGCACACTGAAGCTTTCTTT.

The J gene is TRBJ2-4, the V gene TRBV7-6; TRBD2 matches 8 bases. Germline assignment: CDR1 SGHVS and CDR2 FNYEAQ. The V and J ends lost 5 bases and 6 bases, in that order; junction bases with no gene match: 6. CDR3 length: 14 residues. The CDR3 DNA reads as TGTGCCAGCAGCCCCTTAGCGGGATTAAACATTCAGTACTTC. Its protein is CASSPLAGLNIQYF. Complete variable domain (other parts from reference TRBV7-6 and TRBJ2-4): GAGVSQSPRYKVTKRGQDVALRCDPISGHVSLYWYRQALGQGPEFLTYFNYEAQQDKSGLPNDRFSAERPEGSISTLTIQRTEQRDSAMYRCASSPLAGLNIQYFGAGTRLSVL.

This chain links TRBV27 with TRBJ2-1; a weak D match, TRBD2 (5 bases). This CDR3 region has 13 residues. The V gene's germline CDR1 is MNHEY and CDR2 SMNVEV (reference sequence). V was pared by 5 bases and J by 7 bases, with 12 bases between. The CDR3 DNA sequence: TGTGCCAGCAGTCCTGCTGGACTTAATGAGCAGTTCTTC. This codes for CASSPAGLNEQFF.

The V gene is TRBV9, the J gene TRBJ2-2; weak D call: TRBD2 (6 bases). V gave up 3 bases and J gave up 3 bases, with 15 bases separating them. The CDR3 extends over 16 amino acids. Germline loops: CDR1 SGDLS, CDR2 YYNGEE. For the CDR3, the DNA is TGTGCCAGCAGCGCGGGGGTGGCAGAGTACACCGGGGAGCTGTTTTTT. It is translated as CASSAGVAEYTGELFF.

Written as DNA, the CDR3 is TGTGCCAGCAGTGGACAGGGGGAGATCTATGGCTACACCTTC. It codes for CASSGQGEIYGYTF. V gene TRBV28 combines with J gene TRBJ1-2, with 10 bases identical to TRBD1. V lost 5 bases and J lost 4; bases outside the gene matches: 4. Germline lookup yields CDR1 MDHEN and CDR2 SYDVKM. CDR3 length: 14 residues.

Only one count was recorded for this clone. J is TRBJ2-5 and V is TRBV11-3, with TRBD1 as a possible D gene (5 bases). Between the trimmed V and J ends, which lost 0 bases and 4 bases, there was a span of 6 bases. This CDR3 comprises 13 residues. CDR1 is SGHNT and CDR2 is YENEEA in the germline V gene. The CDR3 sequence is CASSLDRGETQYF. In nucleotides, the CDR3 is TGTGCCAGCAGCTTAGATAGGGGAGAGACCCAGTACTTC.

V and J are TRBV6-5 and TRBJ2-1; TRBD2 matches at 10 bases. Germline CDR1 is MNHEY and CDR2 is SVGAGI. With 5 bases clipped from V and 5 bases from J, the junction kept 3 bases outside the gene matches. The length of the CDR3 is 14 residues. CDR3 loop: CASSRTSGDNEQFF. The CDR3 DNA is TGTGCCAGCAGTAGGACTAGCGGTGACAATGAGCAGTTCTTC.

This chain uses TRBV13 with TRBJ2-3; 7 bases agree with TRBD2. This CDR3 is built from 17 residues. V dropped 5 bases and J dropped 0; count of bases not matched to a gene: 11. Germline values: CDR1 PRHDT, CDR2 FYEKMQ (reference sequence). This chain's CDR3 is CASSIIPSGASTDTQYF. The CDR3 coding sequence is TGTGCCAGCAGCATTATTCCTAGCGGAGCTAGCACAGATACGCAGTATTTT.

This CDR3 reads CASSPPGEAYNEQFF. The DNA for the CDR3 is TGCGCCAGCAGCCCACCGGGAGAGGCCTACAATGAGCAGTTCTTC. The genes are TRBV5-1 and TRBJ2-1, with D possibly TRBD2 on 6 matching bases. V lost 4 bases, J lost 2 bases, and 13 bases lay in between. CDR3 length: 15 residues. Germline loops: CDR1 SGHRS, CDR2 YFSETQ.

The table lists this clone with a count of one. The CDR3 protein is CASSHTGTNEQYF. The CDR3 DNA reads TGCGCCAGCAGCCACACAGGTACCAACGAGCAGTACTTC. The chain carries TRBV4-1 and TRBJ2-7; possibly TRBD1 for D (5 bases). The V gene lost 3 bases and the J gene lost 5 bases, with 11 bases spanning the gap. In germline, CDR1 is MGHRA, CDR2 YSYEKL. The CDR3 contains 13 residues.

The chain couples TRBV11-2 to TRBJ1-3; TRBD1 agrees at 7 bases. The CDR3 covers 15 residues. Germline assignment: CDR1 SGHAT and CDR2 FQNNGV. V trimming: 5 bases; J trimming: 0 bases; junction bases outside the gene matches: 4. The CDR3 DNA reads as TGTGCCAGCAGCCCTACAGGGGTCTCTGGAAACACCATATATTTT. Translation: CASSPTGVSGNTIYF.